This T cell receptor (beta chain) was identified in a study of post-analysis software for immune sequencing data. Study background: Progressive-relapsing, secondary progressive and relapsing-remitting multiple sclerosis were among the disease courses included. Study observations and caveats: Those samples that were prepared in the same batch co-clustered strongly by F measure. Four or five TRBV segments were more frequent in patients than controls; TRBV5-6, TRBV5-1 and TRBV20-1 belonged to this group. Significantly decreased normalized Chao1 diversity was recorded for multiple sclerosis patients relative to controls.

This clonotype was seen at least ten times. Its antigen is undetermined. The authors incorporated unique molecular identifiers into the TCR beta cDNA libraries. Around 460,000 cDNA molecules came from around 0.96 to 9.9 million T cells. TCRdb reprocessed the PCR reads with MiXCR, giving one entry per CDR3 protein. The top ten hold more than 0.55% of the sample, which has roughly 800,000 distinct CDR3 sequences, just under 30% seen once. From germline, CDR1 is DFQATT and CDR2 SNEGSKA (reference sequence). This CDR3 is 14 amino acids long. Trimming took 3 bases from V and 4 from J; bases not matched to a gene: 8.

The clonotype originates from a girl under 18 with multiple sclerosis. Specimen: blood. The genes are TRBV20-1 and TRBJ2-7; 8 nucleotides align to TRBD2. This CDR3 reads CSARGLGFGYEQYF. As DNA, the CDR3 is TGCAGTGCTAGGGGACTAGGGTTTGGGTACGAGCAGTACTTC.